The T cell receptor (beta chain) described here comes from a study of naive and memory T cell subsets. A remark on this clonotype: The antigen remains undetermined.

Study-wide results and limits: Possibly reflecting memory cells re-expressing CD45RA, a few larger clonotypes occurred in naive repertoires, especially CD8. From naive to CM, EM and EMRA, diversity decreased and Gini increased. Findings for naive and memory subsets could not be checked against ground truth.

An equimolar mix of two oligonucleotides served as the beta constant-region primer for TRBC1 and TRBC2. The ligated cDNA underwent four PCR rounds using SP2 and nested alpha and beta constant-region primers. A 12-nucleotide UMI and the SP2 primer were added to the cDNA 3' end by oligonucleotide ligation. MiXCR, applied by TCRdb to the UMI-ligation and nested PCR reads, yields one record per CDR3 protein. The sample contains more than 95,000 distinct CDR3 sequences, 13% to 15% of which appear only once. The specimen was naive CD8+ T cells from blood. The receptor's source is a human donor in good health.

The CDR3 sequence: CASSQDYGGGNNEQFF. The CDR3 nucleotides are TGCGCCAGCAGCCAAGATTACGGGGGAGGGAACAATGAGCAGTTCTTC. This chain connects TRBV4-3 to TRBJ2-1; 7 nucleotides line up with TRBD2. CDR1 and CDR2 from the germline V gene are LGHNA and YSLEER. CDR3 length: 16 residues. V lost 0 bases to trimming and J lost 5 bases; unmatched junction nucleotides: 7.